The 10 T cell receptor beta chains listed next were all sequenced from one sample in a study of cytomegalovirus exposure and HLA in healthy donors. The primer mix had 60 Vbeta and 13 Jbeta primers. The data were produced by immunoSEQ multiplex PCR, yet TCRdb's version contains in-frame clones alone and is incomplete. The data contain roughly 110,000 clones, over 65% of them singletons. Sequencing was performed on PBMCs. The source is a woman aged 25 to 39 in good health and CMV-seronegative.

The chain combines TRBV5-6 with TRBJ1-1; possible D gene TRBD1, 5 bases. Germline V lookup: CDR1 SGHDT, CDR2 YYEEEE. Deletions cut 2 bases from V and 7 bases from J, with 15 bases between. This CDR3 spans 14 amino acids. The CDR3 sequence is CASSLAGLGSEAFF. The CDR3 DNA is TGTGCCAGCAGCTTAGCGGGGCTGGGTAGTGAAGCTTTCTTT.

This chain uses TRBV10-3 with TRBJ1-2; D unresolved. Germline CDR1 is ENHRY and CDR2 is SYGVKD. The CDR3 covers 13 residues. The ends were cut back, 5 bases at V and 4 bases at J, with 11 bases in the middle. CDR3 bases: TGTGCCATCAGTACTCAGAGAGGCTATGGCTACACCTTC. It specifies CAISTQRGYGYTF.

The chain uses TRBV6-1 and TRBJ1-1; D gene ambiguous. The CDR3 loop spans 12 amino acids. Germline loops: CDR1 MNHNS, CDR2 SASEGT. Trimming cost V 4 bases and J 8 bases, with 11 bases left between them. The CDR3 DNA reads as TGTGCCAGCAGTGGGGCAGGAGGAGAAGCTTTCTTT. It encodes CASSGAGGEAFF.

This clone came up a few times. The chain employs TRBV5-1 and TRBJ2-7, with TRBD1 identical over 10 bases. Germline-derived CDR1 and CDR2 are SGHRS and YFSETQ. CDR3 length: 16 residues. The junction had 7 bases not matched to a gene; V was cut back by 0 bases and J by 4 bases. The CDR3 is CASSLAGQGERYEQYF. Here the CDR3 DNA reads TGCGCCAGCAGCTTGGCAGGACAGGGGGAAAGGTACGAGCAGTACTTC.

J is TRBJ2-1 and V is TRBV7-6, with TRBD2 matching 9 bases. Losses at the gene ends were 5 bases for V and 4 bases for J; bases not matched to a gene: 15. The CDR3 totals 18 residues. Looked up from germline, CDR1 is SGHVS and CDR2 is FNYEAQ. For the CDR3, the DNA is TGTGCCAGCAGCCCCAAAATCGGCACTAGCGGGCTATACAATGAGCAGTTCTTC. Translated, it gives CASSPKIGTSGLYNEQFF.

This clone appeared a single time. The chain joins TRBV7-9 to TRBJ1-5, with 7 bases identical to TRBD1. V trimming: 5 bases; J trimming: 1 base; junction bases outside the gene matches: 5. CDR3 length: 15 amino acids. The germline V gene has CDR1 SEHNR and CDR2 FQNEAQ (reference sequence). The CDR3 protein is CASSRQGASNQPQHF. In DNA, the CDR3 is TGTGCCAGCAGCCGACAGGGAGCGAGCAATCAGCCCCAGCATTTT.

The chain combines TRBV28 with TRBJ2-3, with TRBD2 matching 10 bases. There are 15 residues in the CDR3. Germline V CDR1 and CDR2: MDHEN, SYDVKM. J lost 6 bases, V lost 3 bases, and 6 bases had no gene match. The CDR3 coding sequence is TGTGCCAGCAGTTTTAGGCTAGCGGGAGCGGATACGCAGTATTTT. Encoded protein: CASSFRLAGADTQYF.

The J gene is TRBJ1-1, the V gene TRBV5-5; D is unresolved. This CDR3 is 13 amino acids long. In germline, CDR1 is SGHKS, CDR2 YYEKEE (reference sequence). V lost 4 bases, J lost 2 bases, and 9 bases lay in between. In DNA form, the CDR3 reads TGTGCCAGCAGCCTAGTCCATAACACTGAAGCTTTCTTT. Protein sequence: CASSLVHNTEAFF.

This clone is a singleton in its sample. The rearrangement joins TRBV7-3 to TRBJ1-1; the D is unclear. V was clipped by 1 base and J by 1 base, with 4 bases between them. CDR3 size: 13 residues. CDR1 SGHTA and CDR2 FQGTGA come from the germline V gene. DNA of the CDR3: TGTGCCAGCAGCTTAAGCAGGAACACTGAAGCTTTCTTT. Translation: CASSLSRNTEAFF.

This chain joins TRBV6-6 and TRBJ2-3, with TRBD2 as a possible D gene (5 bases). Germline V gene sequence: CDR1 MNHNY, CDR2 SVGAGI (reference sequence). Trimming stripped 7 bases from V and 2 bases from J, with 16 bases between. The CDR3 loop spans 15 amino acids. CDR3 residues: CASTPPSGYTDTQYF. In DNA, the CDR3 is TGTGCCAGCACCCCCCCCAGCGGATACACAGATACGCAGTATTTT.